The sequence of this T cell receptor (beta chain) was determined in a study of shared clonotypes between healthy human individuals. The assay was run at deep level. Splitting of each subset's genomic DNA was done evenly across several immunoSEQ plates. Each PCR replicate from the sorted subsets contained around 0.2 ug DNA, which is some 31,000 T cell genomes. The data were produced by immunoSEQ multiplex PCR, yet TCRdb's version contains in-frame clones alone and is incomplete. Here the sample spans roughly 700,000 clones, around 91% being singletons. Deletions cut 0 bases from V and 9 bases from J, with 11 bases between. CDR1 LGHNT and CDR2 FRNRAP come from the germline V gene. This CDR3 has 13 amino acids. This clone appeared once. What it recognizes is unknown. General study results and limits: Clonotypes that were shared across a few donors made up approximately 5.1% of naive CD4 clonotypes.

The TCR comes from a man aged 18 to 30 in good health. Some clones in this sample may be carry-over from other donors' samples. The gene calls are TRBV12-5 and TRBJ1-2, with D unresolved. The material sequenced was memory CD8+ T cells from PBMCs. As for subset: CD45RO+ cells pooled with CCR7-negative TemRA cells. This CDR3 is CASGLVLVCRYTF. The CDR3 DNA reads TGTGCTAGTGGTTTGGTATTGGTTTGTCGCTACACCTTC.